The sequence of this TCR beta chain was determined in a study of early T cells in non-severe SARS-CoV-2 infection. Study results and caveats: Matching against VDJdb likely underestimated virus-specific expansions, favoring anti-spike CD8.

As regards this clonotype: Its antigen is still unknown.

This CDR3 region has 14 residues. V dropped 4 bases and J dropped 5 bases, with 15 bases sitting between them. Germline CDR1 SGHVS, CDR2 FQNEAQ. Via MiXCR, TCRdb re-called the 5' RACE reads, giving one row per CDR3 protein. The sample lists under 45,000 distinct CDR3 sequences, about 6.8% occurring once. The receptor comes from an adult who was a healthcare worker with PCR-confirmed SARS-CoV-2 infection or an uninfected control (not recorded which). The chain has TRBV7-8 and TRBJ2-7, with no clear D. The material sequenced was whole blood, taken at baseline. CDR3 in DNA: TGTGCCAGCAGCTACGCCTCCCGGCCGGACGAGCAGTACTTC. Amino acid sequence: CASSYASRPDEQYF.